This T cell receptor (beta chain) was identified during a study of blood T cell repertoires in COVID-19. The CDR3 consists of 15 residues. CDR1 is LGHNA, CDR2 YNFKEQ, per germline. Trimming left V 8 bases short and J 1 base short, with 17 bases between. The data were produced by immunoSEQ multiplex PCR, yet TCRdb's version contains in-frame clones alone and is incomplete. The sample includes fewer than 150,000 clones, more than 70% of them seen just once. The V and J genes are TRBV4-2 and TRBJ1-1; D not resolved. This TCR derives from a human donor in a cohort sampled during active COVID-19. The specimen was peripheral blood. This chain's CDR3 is CASASTSAANTEAFF. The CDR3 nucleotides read TGTGCCAGCGCATCAACCTCGGCGGCGAACACTGAAGCTTTCTTT.